The TCR beta chain under discussion was sequenced for a study of somatic mutations in cytotoxic T cells in rheumatoid arthritis. Data came from immunoSEQ multiplex PCR; TCRdb stores just in-frame clones and leaves some out. The sample shows around 15,000 clones, 60% to 85% of them seen only once. CDR3 size: 15 residues. CDR1 is GTSNPN, CDR2 SVGIG, per germline (reference sequence). V lost 2 bases and J 0 bases, leaving 11 bases between the germline ends. Sequencing input: CD8+ T cells sorted from blood. This TCR was sampled from an adult with rheumatoid arthritis. This chain joins TRBV30 and TRBJ1-3, with a possible D match to TRBD1 (5 bases). The CDR3 DNA is TGTGCCTGGAGTCGGGACGGTAGCTCTGGAAACACCATATATTTT. This codes for CAWSRDGSSGNTIYF.